This entry features one T cell receptor beta chain sequence. This clonotype was observed a few times. What this receptor recognizes is not known. Base qualities are not provided; no much larger clone lies one nucleotide away. The record originates from a study of molecular identifiers for immune sequencing clone quantification (dated by TCRdb to 2016 to 2018). Describing the broader study: In a replicate experiment, RNA from roughly 20,000 or 100,000 naive CD8 T cells was split into five aliquots, four of which were sequenced. CD8 T cells were used in a methods study to benchmark molecular-identifier clustering-based TCR repertoire sequencing (MIDCIRS) and TCR RNA copy counting. Results the study describes overall, beyond this receptor: Even against a background of one million naive CD8 T cells, spiked-in Jurkat TCR RNA amounting to a single cell's worth was reported to be detectable. Clones above 20 RNA copies held over 99% of molecules in CMV-specific effector cells but under 1% in naive cells. When barcode sub-clustering was omitted, TCR diversity was inflated by chimeric consensus sequences, with chimeras reaching as high as 47%. The sizes of highly expanded clones could end up underestimated when identical TCR molecules share a barcode. The naive libraries included spiked-in Jurkat TCR RNA (around 9 copies' worth), and this RNA is not part of the donor repertoire. Modeling indicated approximately 3 TCR RNA copies recovered per cell, compared with about ten by digital PCR, which implies a capture efficiency of approximately 31%.

Between the V and J ends, shortened by 6 bases and 5 bases respectively, the junction contains 11 bases. Reading from cysteine to phenylalanine, the CDR3 counts 13 amino acids. CDR3 DNA only is kept here, 39 bases in frame from base 1. Based on the germline V gene (reference sequence), the CDR1 and CDR2 sequences are LNHDA and SQIVND. Libraries of naive CD8 T cells were built from anywhere between roughly 17,000 and 1,000,000 sorted cells, with 10%, 30% or 50% of the purified RNA used. Naive CD8 T cells were FACS-sorted as CD8+CD4-CCR7+CD45RA+ on a BD FACSAria II into RLT Plus buffer. Detection sensitivity was tested by spiking Jurkat RNA equal to some 11 TCR copies' worth into samples containing roughly 19,000-1,000,000 naive CD8 T cells. CD8 T cells were enriched with RosetteSep CD8+ T Cell Enrichment Cocktail and Ficoll-Paque, followed by ACK red cell lysis. Library generation was performed with PCR. The sequencer was a NextSeq 500. Bulk TCR libraries were made following a previously described method, with the TCR primers given in Table S5. The Qiagen AllPrep DNA/RNA kit was used to purify total RNA. Before analysis, reads from multiple sequencing runs of one library were combined. From the authors' description of their analysis: Reads were retained only if the reads had an exact TCR constant sequence, and the retained reads were trimmed to 150 nt and grouped according to their 12-nt molecular barcodes. Reads inside each barcode group were sub-clustered using a 15% Levenshtein threshold, and a quality-weighted consensus sequence was constructed for each RNA molecule. Non-functional sequences were discarded, and so were lower-count sequences lying one edit away from another sequence. On the basis of fitting two negative binomial distributions, barcode sub-clusters with fewer than 20% of the maximum read count were discarded. TCRdb took the public reads, trimmed them with fastp at Q25, ran MiXCR for clone calling and kept in-frame beta chains. Merged by CDR3 protein, the rows form single entries marked with the most common genes and DNA. The V and J calls and clone size are TCRdb's, not the authors'. The sample includes roughly 630,000 distinct CDR3 sequences, with about 25% observed a single time. Of the sample, 0.6% to 0.9% falls within the top ten clones.

This chain is built from TRBV19 and TRBJ1-5; the D segment could be TRBD1, given 5 matching bases. The origin of this receptor is a human donor in good health. Some libraries in this study had Jurkat cell RNA spiked in. The specimen was naive CD8+ T cells from blood, with Jurkat cell RNA spiked in. Taken with the paper, the label for cell subset or site translates to: FACS-sorted CD8+CD4-CCR7+CD45RA+ naive T cells. The bases are TGTGCCAGTAGAATGGGGGGGTATCAGCCCCAGCATTTT. Translation gives CASRMGGYQPQHF.